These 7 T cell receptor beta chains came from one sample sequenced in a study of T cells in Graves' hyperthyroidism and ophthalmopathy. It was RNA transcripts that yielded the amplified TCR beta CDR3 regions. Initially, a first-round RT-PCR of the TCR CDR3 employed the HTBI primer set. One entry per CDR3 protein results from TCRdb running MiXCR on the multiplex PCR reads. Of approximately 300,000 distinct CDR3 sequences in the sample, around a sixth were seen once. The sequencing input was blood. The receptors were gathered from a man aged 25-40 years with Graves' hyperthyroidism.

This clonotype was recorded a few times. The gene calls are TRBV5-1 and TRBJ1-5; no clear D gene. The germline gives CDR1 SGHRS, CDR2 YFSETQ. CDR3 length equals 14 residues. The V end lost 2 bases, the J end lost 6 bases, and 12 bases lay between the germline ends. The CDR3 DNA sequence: TGCGCCAGCAGCTTTGGAGGTTTCGGTCAGCCCCAGCATTTT. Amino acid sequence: CASSFGGFGQPQHF.

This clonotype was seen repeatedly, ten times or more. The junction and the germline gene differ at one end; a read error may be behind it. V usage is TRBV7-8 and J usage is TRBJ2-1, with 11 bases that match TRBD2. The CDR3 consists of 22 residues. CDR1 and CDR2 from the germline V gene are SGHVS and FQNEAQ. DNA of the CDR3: TGTGCCAGCAGCTCGACCGGGACAGGACCCCCTGGACTAGCGGGCACCTACAATGAGCAGCTCTTC. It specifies CASSSTGTGPPGLAGTYNEQLF.

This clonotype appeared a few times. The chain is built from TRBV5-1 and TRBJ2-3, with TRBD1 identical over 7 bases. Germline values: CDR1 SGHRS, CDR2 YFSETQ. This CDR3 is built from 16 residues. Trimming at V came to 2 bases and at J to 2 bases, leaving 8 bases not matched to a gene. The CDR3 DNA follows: TGCGCCAGCAGCTTCAGGGGAAAGGGGGCCACAGATACGCAGTATTTT. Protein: CASSFRGKGATDTQYF.

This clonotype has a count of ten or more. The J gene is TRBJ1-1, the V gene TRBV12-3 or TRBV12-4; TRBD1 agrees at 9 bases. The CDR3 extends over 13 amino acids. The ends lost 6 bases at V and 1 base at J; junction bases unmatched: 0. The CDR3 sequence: CASRTGGNTEAFF. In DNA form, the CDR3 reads TGTGCCAGCAGGACAGGGGGGAACACTGAAGCTTTCTTT.

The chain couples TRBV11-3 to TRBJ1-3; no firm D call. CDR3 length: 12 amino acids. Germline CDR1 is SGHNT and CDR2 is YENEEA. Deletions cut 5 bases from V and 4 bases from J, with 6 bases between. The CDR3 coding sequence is TGTGCCAGCAGCGTATGGGGAAACACCATATATTTT. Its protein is CASSVWGNTIYF. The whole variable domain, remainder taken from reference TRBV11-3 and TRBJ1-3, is EAGVVQSPRYKIIEKKQPVAFWCNPISGHNTLYWYLQNLGQGPELLIRYENEEAVDDSQLPKDRFSAERLKGVDSTLKIQPAELGDSAVYLCASSVWGNTIYFGEGSWLTVV.

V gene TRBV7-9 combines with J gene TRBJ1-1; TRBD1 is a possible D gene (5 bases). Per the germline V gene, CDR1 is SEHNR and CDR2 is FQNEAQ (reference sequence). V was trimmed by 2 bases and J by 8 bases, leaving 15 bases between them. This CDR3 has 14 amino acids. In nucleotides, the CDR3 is TGTGCCAGCAGCTTATCGGGCAGGGCCTTCGAAGCTTTCTTT. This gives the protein CASSLSGRAFEAFF.

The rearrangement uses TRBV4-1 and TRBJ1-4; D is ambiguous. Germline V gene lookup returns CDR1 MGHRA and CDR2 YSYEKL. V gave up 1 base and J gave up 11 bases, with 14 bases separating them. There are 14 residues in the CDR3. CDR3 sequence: CASSQVSKDYKLFF. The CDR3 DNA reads TGCGCCAGCAGCCAAGTTTCAAAGGATTACAAACTGTTTTTT.